The 10 T cell receptor beta chains below were found in one sample sequenced in a study of T cell responses to AZD1222 COVID-19 vaccine. TCRdb's table, derived via immunoSEQ multiplex PCR, lists solely in-frame clones and lacks some. The sample contains fewer than 130,000 clones, roughly four fifths of which appear only once. The sample in question was peripheral blood, obtained on day 0 of AZD1222 vaccination. Receptors were obtained from an adult in good health.

This clone was picked up one time. Other DNA sequences in this sample translate to the same CDR3. V and J are TRBV18 and TRBJ2-5; D is unresolved. CDR3 length equals 13 residues. Germline lookup yields CDR1 KGHSH and CDR2 LQKENI. V was cut by 3 bases and J by 2 bases, with 7 bases left in between. Here the CDR3 reads CASSPGLQETQYF. CDR3 nucleotide sequence: TGTGCCAGCTCACCCGGCCTGCAAGAGACCCAGTACTTC. Supplemented by reference TRBV18 and TRBJ2-5, the full variable domain reads NAGVMQNPRHLVRRRGQEARLRCSPMKGHSHVYWYRQLPEEGLKFMVYLQKENIIDESGMPKERFSAEFPKEGPSILRIQQVVRGDSAAYFCASSPGLQETQYFGPGTRLLVL.

This clone was seen a single time. The rearrangement joins TRBV5-1 to TRBJ2-3, with D uncertain. V gave up 2 bases and J gave up 2 bases, with 6 bases separating them. The CDR3 extends over 13 amino acids. CDR1 and CDR2 from the germline V gene are SGHRS and YFSETQ. The CDR3 DNA reads as TGCGCCAGCAGCTTTGGGAACACAGATACGCAGTATTTT. This translates into CASSFGNTDTQYF.

The chain recombines TRBV2 with TRBJ2-2; D might be TRBD2 (5 bases). From germline, CDR1 is SNHLY and CDR2 FYNNEI. Trimming pared 5 bases from V and 0 bases from J, leaving 13 bases between. The CDR3 consists of 16 residues. Written as DNA, the CDR3 is TGTGCCAGCAGTCACCCGAGGGCAACGAACACCGGGGAGCTGTTTTTT. Translating it yields CASSHPRATNTGELFF.

The chain couples TRBV6-2 or TRBV6-3 to TRBJ1-5; 8 nucleotides align to TRBD1. The CDR3 is 14 amino acids. Germline-derived CDR1 and CDR2 are MNHEY and SVGEGT. Germline trimming cut 5 bases from V and 6 bases from J; bases unmatched to any gene: 6. The CDR3 protein is CASSHYRGGQPQHF. The DNA of the CDR3 is TGTGCCAGCAGTCACTACAGGGGGGGTCAGCCCCAGCATTTT.

This chain connects TRBV19 to TRBJ1-1; D call uncertain. V dropped 5 bases and J dropped 4 bases, with 20 bases sitting between them. This CDR3 is 16 amino acids long. The V gene's germline CDR1 is LNHDA and CDR2 SQIVND (reference sequence). The CDR3 bases are TGTGCCAGTAGTTTGGCCCGGGAGTGGGGTCCCACTGAAGCTTTCTTT. The encoded protein is CASSLAREWGPTEAFF.

The rearrangement links TRBV3-1 (or the pseudogene TRBV3-2) to TRBJ2-3; D is perhaps TRBD2 (6 bases). In germline, CDR1 is LGHDT, CDR2 YNNKEL (reference sequence). Between the trimmed V and J ends, which lost 6 bases and 0 bases, there was a span of 10 bases. The CDR3 contains 14 residues. For the CDR3, the DNA is TGTGCCAGCAGGCCCGGGGGTAGCACAGATACGCAGTATTTT. It translates to CASRPGGSTDTQYF.

For the CDR3, the DNA is TGTGCCAGCAGCCCCCAAAGTGGCGGGGGGGCCCTAGATACGCAGTATTTT. This sequence encodes CASSPQSGGGALDTQYF. This chain links TRBV7-3 with TRBJ2-3; 9 bases fit TRBD2. Germline values: CDR1 SGHTA, CDR2 FQGTGA. The V gene end was trimmed by 5 bases and the J gene end by 5 bases; junction bases not matched to a gene: 14. CDR3 size: 17 residues. Full variable domain (rest looked up from reference TRBV7-3 and TRBJ2-3): GAGVSQTPSNKVTEKGKYVELRCDPISGHTALYWYRQSLGQGPEFLIYFQGTGAADDSGLPNDRFFAVRPEGSVSTLKIQRTERGDSAVYLCASSPQSGGGALDTQYFGPGTRLTVL.

The chain couples TRBV30 to TRBJ1-2; TRBD1 aligns across 8 bases. V was pared by 3 bases and J by 8 bases, with 8 bases of the junction left unmatched. There are 13 residues in the CDR3. The germline V gene has CDR1 GTSNPN and CDR2 SVGIG (reference sequence). CDR3 sequence reads: CAWSPTGERGYTF. The CDR3 DNA reads TGTGCCTGGAGCCCGACAGGGGAGAGGGGCTACACCTTC.

The genes are TRBV5-8 and TRBJ1-1, with TRBD1 matching over 8 bases. Germline lookup yields CDR1 SGHTS and CDR2 YDEGEE. This CDR3 is 16 amino acids long. J gave up 1 base and V 0 bases, and 5 bases lay outside the gene matches. The CDR3 sequence: CASSLDADRANTEAFF. DNA of the CDR3: TGTGCCAGCAGCTTGGATGCGGACAGGGCGAACACTGAAGCTTTCTTT.

This sequence joins TRBV24-1 and TRBJ2-2; unclear D gene. The CDR3 is 13 amino acids. The germline V gene encodes CDR1 KGHDR and CDR2 SFDVKD. Trimming pared 3 bases from V and 12 bases from J, leaving 13 bases between. The CDR3 bases are TGTGCCACCAGTGATCACCTGACGGGCCAGCTGTTTTTT. As protein: CATSDHLTGQLFF.